This T cell receptor (beta chain) was obtained from a study of blood T cell repertoires in COVID-19. Assay: immunoSEQ multiplex PCR; the TCRdb copy retains only in-frame clones and omits some. The sample yields about 260,000 clones, approximately 80% seen once. This CDR3 spans 18 amino acids. J was trimmed by 4 bases and V by 0 bases; bases with no gene match: 7. The V gene's germline CDR1 is MNHNS and CDR2 SASEGT. The sample comprised peripheral blood. The V gene is TRBV6-1, the J gene TRBJ2-3, with 13 bases that match TRBD2. The sequence derives from a man in his 60s with acute or convalescent COVID-19. This chain's CDR3 is CASSEATSGGASADTQYF. CDR3 coding DNA: TGTGCCAGCAGTGAAGCCACTAGCGGGGGGGCGAGTGCAGATACGCAGTATTTT.